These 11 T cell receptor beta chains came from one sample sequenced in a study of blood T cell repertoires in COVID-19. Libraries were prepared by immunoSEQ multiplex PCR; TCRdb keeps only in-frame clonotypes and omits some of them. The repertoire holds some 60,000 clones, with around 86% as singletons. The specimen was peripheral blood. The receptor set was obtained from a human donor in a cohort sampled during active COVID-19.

CDR3 in DNA: TGTGCCAGCAGCCAAGGGAAGCGGGGGGCCTCAGATACGCAGTATTTT. Its protein is CASSQGKRGASDTQYF. The genes are TRBV14 and TRBJ2-3; 9 bases agree with TRBD2. Germline-derived CDR1 and CDR2 are SGHDN and FVKESK. CDR3 length: 16 amino acids. With 1 base clipped from V and 4 bases from J, the junction kept 6 bases outside the gene matches.

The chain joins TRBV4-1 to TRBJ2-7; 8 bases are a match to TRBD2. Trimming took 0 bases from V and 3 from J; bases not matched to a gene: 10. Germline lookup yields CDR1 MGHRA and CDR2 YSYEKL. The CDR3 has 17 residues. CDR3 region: CASSQDKSGGGYYEQYF. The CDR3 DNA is TGCGCCAGCAGCCAAGATAAGTCCGGGGGGGGCTACTACGAGCAGTACTTC.

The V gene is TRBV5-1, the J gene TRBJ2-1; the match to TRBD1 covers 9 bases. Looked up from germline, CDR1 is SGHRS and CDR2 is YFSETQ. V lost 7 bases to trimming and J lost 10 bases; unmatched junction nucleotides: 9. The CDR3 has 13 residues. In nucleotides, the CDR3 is TGCGCCAGCGGACAGGGGTCAACTAACGAGCAGTTCTTC. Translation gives CASGQGSTNEQFF.

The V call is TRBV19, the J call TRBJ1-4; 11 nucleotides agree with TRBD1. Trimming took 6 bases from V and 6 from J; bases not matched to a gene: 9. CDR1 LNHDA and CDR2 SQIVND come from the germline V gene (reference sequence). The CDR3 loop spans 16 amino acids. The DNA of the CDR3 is TGTGCCAGTAGGTGGACAGGGGGCGCACGGGATGAAAAACTGTTTTTT. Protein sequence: CASRWTGGARDEKLFF.

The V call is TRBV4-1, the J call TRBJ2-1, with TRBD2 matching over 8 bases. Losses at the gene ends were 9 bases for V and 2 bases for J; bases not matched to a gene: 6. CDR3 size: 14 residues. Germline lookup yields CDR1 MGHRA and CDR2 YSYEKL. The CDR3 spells CASGPGLAYNEQFF. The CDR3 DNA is TGCGCCAGTGGACCGGGACTAGCCTACAATGAGCAGTTCTTC.

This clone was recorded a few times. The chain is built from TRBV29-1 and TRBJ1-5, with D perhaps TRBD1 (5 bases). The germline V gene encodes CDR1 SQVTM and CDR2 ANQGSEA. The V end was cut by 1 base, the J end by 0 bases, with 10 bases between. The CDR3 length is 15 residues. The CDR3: CSVEVDSYSNQPQHF. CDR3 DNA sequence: TGCAGCGTTGAAGTTGACAGTTATAGCAATCAGCCCCAGCATTTT.

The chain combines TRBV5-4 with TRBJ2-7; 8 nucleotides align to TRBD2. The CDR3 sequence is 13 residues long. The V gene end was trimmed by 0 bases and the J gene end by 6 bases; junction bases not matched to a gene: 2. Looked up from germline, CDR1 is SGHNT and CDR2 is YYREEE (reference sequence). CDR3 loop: CASSLAGGAEQYV. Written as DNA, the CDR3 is TGTGCCAGCAGCTTGGCCGGGGGGGCCGAGCAGTACGTC.

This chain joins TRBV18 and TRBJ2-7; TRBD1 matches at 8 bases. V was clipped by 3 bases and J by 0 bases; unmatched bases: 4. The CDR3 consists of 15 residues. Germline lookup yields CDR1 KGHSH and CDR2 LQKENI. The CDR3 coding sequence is TGTGCCAGCTCACCGCAGGGGGCCCTCTCCTACGAGCAGTACTTC. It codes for CASSPQGALSYEQYF.

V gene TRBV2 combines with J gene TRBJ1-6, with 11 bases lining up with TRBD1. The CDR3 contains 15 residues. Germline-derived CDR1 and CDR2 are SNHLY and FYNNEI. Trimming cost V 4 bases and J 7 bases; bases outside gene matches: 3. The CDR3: CASSGTGGGNSPLHF. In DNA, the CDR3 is TGTGCCAGCAGTGGGACAGGGGGCGGGAATTCACCCCTCCACTTT.

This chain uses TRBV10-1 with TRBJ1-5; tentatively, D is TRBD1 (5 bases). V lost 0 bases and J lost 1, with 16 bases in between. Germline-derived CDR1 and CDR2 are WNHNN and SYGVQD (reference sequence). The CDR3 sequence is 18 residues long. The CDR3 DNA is TGCGCCAGCAGTGAGTCGGGGGGGGATAGGAAGAGCAATCAGCCCCAGCATTTT. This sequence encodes CASSESGGDRKSNQPQHF.

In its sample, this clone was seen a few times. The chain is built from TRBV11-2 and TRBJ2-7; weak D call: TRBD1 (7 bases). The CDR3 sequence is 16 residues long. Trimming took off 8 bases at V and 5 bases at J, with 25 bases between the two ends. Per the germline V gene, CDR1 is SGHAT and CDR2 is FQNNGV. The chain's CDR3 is CASGPPAGQSRDEQYF. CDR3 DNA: TGTGCCAGCGGCCCCCCGGCGGGACAGAGCAGAGACGAGCAGTACTTC.